This T cell receptor (beta chain) appears in the sequencing data of a study of response to subunit inactivated influenza vaccine. TCRdb analysed the RT-PCR reads with MiXCR anew, one entry per CDR3 protein. The sample consists of around 600,000 distinct CDR3 sequences, 10% to 12% of them appearing once. This same sample was also part of a study on T cells expressing NK-cell markers. As that report states: A 5'RACE template switching approach incorporating UMIs was used to make TCR beta cDNA. All TCR beta repertoires analysed originated from sorted CD3+CD56+NKG2C+, CD3+CD56+NKG2C- and CD3+CD56-NKG2C+ T cells. About six donors showed dominant NKG2C+ clonotypes comprising about 1.0-8% of their CD8+ T cells.

The specimen was PBMCs from blood, collected on the day of vaccination. This TCR was sampled from a man aged 45 to 65 who received an inactivated influenza vaccine.

The CDR3 loop reads CASSLAKGRTGELFF. CDR3 in DNA: TGTGCCAGCAGCTTAGCGAAGGGGAGGACCGGGGAGCTGTTTTTT. The V gene is TRBV7-9, the J gene TRBJ2-2, with D possibly matching TRBD2 (6 bases). Germline V CDR1 and CDR2: SEHNR, FQNEAQ (reference sequence). The length of the CDR3 is 15 residues. The V and J ends lost 0 bases and 5 bases respectively, with 10 bases between them.